This is a list of T cell receptor beta chains from one sample in a study of T cells expressing NK-cell markers. TCRdb re-called the 5' RACE reads and shows each CDR3 protein once, DNA omitted. The table lists about 550,000 distinct CDR3 sequences. What was sequenced was blood T cells: a sorted CD56 or NKG2C T cell subset, CD4+ or CD8+ T cells, or bulk PBMC T cells (not recorded which). The receptor source for this set is a man aged 18 to 30 in good health. Each CDR3 is given with its conserved first and last residue.

>TRBV29-1|12|TRBJ2-3
CSGGRGTDTQYF
>TRBV7-8|15|TRBJ1-1
CASSLKTVMNTEAFF
>TRBV4-1|14|TRBJ1-4
CASSQTGNGEKLFF
>TRBV7-2|14|TRBJ1-1
CASRLRQGGGEAFF
>TRBV9|16|TRBJ2-3
CASSSRLILVTDTQYF
>TRBV12-3/TRBV12-4|13|TRBJ1-2
CASGTDHGYGYTF
>TRBV6-1|14|TRBJ2-3
CASSRGLSADTQYF
>TRBV2|16|TRBJ2-3
CASSVEGLAGGDTQYF
>TRBV12-3/TRBV12-4|15|TRBJ2-1
CASSQGTASINEQFF
>TRBV12-3/TRBV12-4|14|TRBJ2-5
CASSIQRLSETQYF
>TRBV11-2|17|TRBJ1-4
CASSLEPPGATNEKLFF
>TRBV10-3|15|TRBJ2-7
CAISDPGGPNYEQYF
>TRBV9|15|TRBJ1-1
CASSPRSLVNTEAFF
>TRBV24-1|14|TRBJ2-1
CATSSGTGVHEQFF
>TRBV12-3/TRBV12-4|12|TRBJ1-2
CATMTGNYGYTF
>TRBV4-3|13|TRBJ1-4
CASSQEGGGKLFF
>TRBV4-3|14|TRBJ2-7
CASSQDLTGSEQYF
>TRBV6-5|13|TRBJ1-1
CASSYQGTTEAFF
>TRBV6-1|14|TRBJ2-5
CASSSQVPHLTQYF
>TRBV7-6|16|TRBJ2-2
CASSRLRDLNTGELFF
>TRBV29-1|15|TRBJ1-1
CSVAYIATGGTEAFF
>TRBV9|16|TRBJ2-5
CASSVGLAGVEETQYF
>TRBV4-1|16|TRBJ2-1
CASSQVKMSSYNEQFF
>TRBV7-9|14|TRBJ2-5
CASSLVRMGETQYF